The subject of this entry is one T cell receptor (beta chain). The data were obtained in a study of CD4 T cells in relation to SARS-CoV-2 and coronaviruses. Libraries were prepared by immunoSEQ multiplex PCR; TCRdb keeps only in-frame clonotypes and omits some of them. The sample holds 60,000 to 85,000 clones; 80% to 95% are singletons and the top ten take about 0.23%. Unexposed donor CD4+ T cells date from about 2011-2018, before the COVID-19 pandemic. V was clipped by 6 bases and J by 0 bases, with 11 bases between them. The CDR3 loop spans 14 amino acids. The germline gives CDR1 SGHVS, CDR2 FNYEAQ.

The chain uses TRBV7-6 and TRBJ2-5; the D is unclear. The receptor was derived from a human donor in good health. The specimen sequenced was naive CD4+ T cells from PBMCs. As to subset: naive CD4+ T cells isolated by negative enrichment. The CDR3 DNA sequence: TGTGCCAGCAGTCGAGGACCGAACCAAGAGACCCAGTACTTC. Residues: CASSRGPNQETQYF.